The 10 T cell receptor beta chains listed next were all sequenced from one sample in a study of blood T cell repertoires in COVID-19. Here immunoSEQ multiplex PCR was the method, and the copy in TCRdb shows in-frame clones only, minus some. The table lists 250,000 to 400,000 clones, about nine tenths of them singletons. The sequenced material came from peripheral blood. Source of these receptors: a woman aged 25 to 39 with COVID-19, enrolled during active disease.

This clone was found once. The CDR3 protein is CASSPGGAPDTQYF. The CDR3 coding sequence is TGTGCCAGCAGCCCCGGGGGGGCCCCAGATACGCAGTATTTT. The rearrangement joins TRBV11-2 to TRBJ2-3; 8 nucleotides agree with TRBD2. The V and J ends lost 5 bases and 4 bases, in that order; junction bases with no gene match: 5. This CDR3 has 14 residues. From germline, CDR1 is SGHAT and CDR2 FQNNGV.

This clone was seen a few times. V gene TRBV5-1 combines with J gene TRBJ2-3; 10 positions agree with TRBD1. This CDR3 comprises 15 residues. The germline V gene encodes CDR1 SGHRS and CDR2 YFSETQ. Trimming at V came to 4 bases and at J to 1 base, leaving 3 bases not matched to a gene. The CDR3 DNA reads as TGCGCCAGCAGCGACGGACAGGGGGGCACAGATACGCAGTATTTT. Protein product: CASSDGQGGTDTQYF.

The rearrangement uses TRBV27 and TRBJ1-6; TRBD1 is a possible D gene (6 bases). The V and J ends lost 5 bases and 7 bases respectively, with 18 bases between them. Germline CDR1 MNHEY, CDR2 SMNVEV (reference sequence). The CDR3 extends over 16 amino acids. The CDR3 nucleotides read TGTGCCAGCAGTGTGGGGGGGCGCCTATGGAATTCACCCCTCCACTTT. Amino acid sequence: CASSVGGRLWNSPLHF.

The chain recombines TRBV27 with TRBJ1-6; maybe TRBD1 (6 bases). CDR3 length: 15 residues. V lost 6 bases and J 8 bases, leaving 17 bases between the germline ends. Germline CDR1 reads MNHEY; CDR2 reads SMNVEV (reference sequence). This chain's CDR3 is CASSPLQGPDSPLHF. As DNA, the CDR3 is TGTGCCAGCAGCCCCCTCCAGGGGCCGGATTCACCCCTCCACTTT.

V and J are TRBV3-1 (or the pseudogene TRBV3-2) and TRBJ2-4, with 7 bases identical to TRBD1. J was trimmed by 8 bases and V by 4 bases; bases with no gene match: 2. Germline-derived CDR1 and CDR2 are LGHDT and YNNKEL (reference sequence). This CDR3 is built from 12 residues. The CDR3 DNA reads TGTGCCAGCAGCCCCAGGGGGTACATTCAGTACTTC. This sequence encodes CASSPRGYIQYF.

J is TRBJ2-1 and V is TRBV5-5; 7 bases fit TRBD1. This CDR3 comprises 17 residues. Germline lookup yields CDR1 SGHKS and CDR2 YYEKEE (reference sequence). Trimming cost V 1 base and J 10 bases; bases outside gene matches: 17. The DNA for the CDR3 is TGTGCCAGCAGCTTGTGGGTGCCAGGGGACAGTCCACACGAGCAGTTCTTC. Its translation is CASSLWVPGDSPHEQFF.

This chain's CDR3 is CASRGGNTEAFF. The CDR3 region has the DNA TGTGCCAGCAGGGGAGGGAACACTGAAGCTTTCTTT. This chain links TRBV2 with TRBJ1-1; the D is unclear. Germline V gene lookup returns CDR1 SNHLY and CDR2 FYNNEI. The V end was cut by 6 bases, the J end by 1 base, with 6 bases between. The CDR3 extends over 12 amino acids.

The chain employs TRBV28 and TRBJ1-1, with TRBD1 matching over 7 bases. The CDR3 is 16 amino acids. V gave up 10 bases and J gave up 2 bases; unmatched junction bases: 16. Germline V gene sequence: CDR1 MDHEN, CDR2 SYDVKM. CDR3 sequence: CATLFIGGQINTEAFF. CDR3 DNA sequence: TGTGCCACCCTCTTTATAGGGGGACAGATAAACACTGAAGCTTTCTTT.

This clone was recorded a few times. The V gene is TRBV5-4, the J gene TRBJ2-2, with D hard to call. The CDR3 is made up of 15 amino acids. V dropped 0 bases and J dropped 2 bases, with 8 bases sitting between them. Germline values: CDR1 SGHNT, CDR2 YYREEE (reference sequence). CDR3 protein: CASSLVAVNTGELFF. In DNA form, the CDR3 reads TGTGCCAGCAGCTTGGTGGCTGTTAACACCGGGGAGCTGTTTTTT.

The CDR3 coding sequence is TGCGCCAGCAGCCCCGTGGCGAGGCGGTTCAATTCACCCCTCCACTTT. Protein product: CASSPVARRFNSPLHF. This rearrangement joins TRBV4-1 to TRBJ1-6; no reliable D call. CDR1 is MGHRA, CDR2 YSYEKL, per germline. The CDR3 totals 16 residues. Trimming left V 4 bases short and J 7 bases short, with 17 bases between.